The present T cell receptor (beta chain) was sequenced within a study of blood T cell repertoires in COVID-19. In the study overall: Samples taken during acute and convalescent COVID-19 were collected in the United States, Italy and Spain. In each case, the material was cDNA or gDNA derived from T cells, B-cell-depleted T cells, or PBMCs.

In the authors' workflow: Reference gene primer amplification gave nucleated cell count estimates. The protocol was immunoSEQ multiplex PCR, while the TCRdb copy is restricted to in-frame clones and leaves out a portion. V, J and clone size were drawn from that table, and D and trimming were deduced from the DNA. The table records 150,000 to 200,000 clones, about 89% of them present only once. Sequencing input: peripheral blood. The clonotype was recovered from a man in his sixties or seventies with acute or convalescent COVID-19.

Written as DNA, the CDR3 is TGTGCCAGCAGCCTCCCCGCTTACAGGGCCTCCTACGAGCAGTACTTC. Protein product: CASSLPAYRASYEQYF. The V call is TRBV6-6, the J call TRBJ2-7; possibly TRBD1 for D (6 bases). V was trimmed by 6 bases and J by 0 bases, leaving 18 bases between them. The CDR3 runs 16 residues. In germline, CDR1 is MNHNY, CDR2 SVGAGI (reference sequence).